The 22 T cell receptor beta chains below come from one sample, sequenced in a study of blood T cells in healthy people across ages. With a J-beta primer mix and a sample-barcoded 5' primer, a second PCR ran 7 to 11 cycles. One entry per CDR3 protein, called by TCRdb with MiXCR from the 5' RACE reads. The top ten hold roughly 10% of the sample, which has under 2 million distinct CDR3 sequences, roughly 30% seen once. Sequenced: blood. The receptors originated from a young woman in good health.

V is TRBV15 and J is TRBJ2-7, with 9 bases fitting TRBD2. This CDR3 has 14 residues. In germline, CDR1 is LNHNV, CDR2 YYDKDF (reference sequence). Trimming at V came to 5 bases and at J to 6 bases, leaving 8 bases not matched to a gene. The CDR3 DNA sequence: TGTGCCACCAGCGTTAGCGGGGGTACCTGCGAGCAGTACTTC. Amino acids: CATSVSGGTCEQYF.

This clonotype was found a few times. V is TRBV29-1 and J is TRBJ2-2, with D hard to call. This CDR3 has 13 amino acids. Germline V gene sequence: CDR1 SQVTM, CDR2 ANQGSEA. Trimming cost V 6 bases and J 5 bases, with 13 bases left between them. Here the CDR3 DNA reads TGCAGCGTCCCAGCTCCGGGTACCGGGGAGCTGTTTTTT. Translating gives CSVPAPGTGELFF.

The V and J genes are TRBV13 and TRBJ2-1, with D tentatively TRBD1 (5 bases). The CDR3 runs 16 residues. Trimming cost V 5 bases and J 7 bases, with 21 bases left between them. Germline-derived CDR1 and CDR2 are PRHDT and FYEKMQ (reference sequence). The CDR3 reads CASSARTTAPGNEQFF. The CDR3 DNA is TGTGCCAGCAGCGCTCGGACCACGGCACCAGGGAATGAGCAGTTCTTC.

The V call is TRBV20-1, the J call TRBJ2-3, with TRBD1 matching 9 bases. The CDR3 extends over 16 amino acids. With V trimmed by 2 bases and J by 1 base, 7 bases remained unmatched. CDR1 is DFQATT, CDR2 SNEGSKA, per germline (reference sequence). DNA for the CDR3: TGCAGTGCTAGACCGGGACAGGGATTCGGCACAGATACGCAGTATTTT. It specifies CSARPGQGFGTDTQYF.

This clonotype appeared a few times. The CDR3 DNA reads TGTGCCAGCAGCCGATGGGGGTCAGCTGACTATGGCTACACCTTC. Translated: CASSRWGSADYGYTF. The chain combines TRBV7-2 with TRBJ1-2; D may be TRBD1 (5 bases). The V gene's germline CDR1 is SGHTA and CDR2 FQGNSA. There are 15 residues in the CDR3. Trimming stripped 5 bases from V and 3 bases from J, with 16 bases between.

This clonotype came up many times. The V and J genes are TRBV29-1 and TRBJ2-7; D is perhaps TRBD2 (6 bases). V gave up 1 base and J gave up 1 base, with 11 bases separating them. The CDR3 has 14 amino acids. From germline, CDR1 is SQVTM and CDR2 ANQGSEA. The DNA of the CDR3 is TGCAGCGTTGAAGCGGGGGTAGGGTCCTACGAGCAGTACTTC. Translation gives CSVEAGVGSYEQYF.

Regarding this clonotype: This may be a read error, as it is one base from a much larger clone. The chain recombines TRBV12-3 or TRBV12-4 with TRBJ2-2; maybe TRBD1 (8 bases). The V and J ends lost 2 bases and 6 bases respectively, with 16 bases between them. The CDR3 sequence is 16 residues long. CDR3 sequence reads: CASSLKRTGRAGELFF. The CDR3, as DNA: TGTGCCAGCAGTTTAAAACGGACAGGGAGGGCCGGGGAGCTGTTTTTT.

The chain links TRBV18 to TRBJ1-2; D is possibly TRBD1 (6 bases). The CDR3 spans 13 residues. Trimming pared 3 bases from V and 1 base from J, leaving 6 bases between. Germline V lookup: CDR1 KGHSH, CDR2 LQKENI. The CDR3 loop is CASSPGHNYGYTF. DNA for the CDR3: TGTGCCAGCTCACCGGGACATAACTATGGCTACACCTTC.

V is TRBV4-1 and J is TRBJ2-3, with TRBD2 matching over 7 bases. The CDR3 covers 18 residues. Germline V gene sequence: CDR1 MGHRA, CDR2 YSYEKL. V was clipped by 1 base and J by 0 bases; unmatched bases: 10. Here the CDR3 DNA reads TGCGCCAGCAGCCAAGTGGGAGGCGGGAGTGGGAGCACAGATACGCAGTATTTT. Protein sequence: CASSQVGGGSGSTDTQYF.

Concerning this clonotype: Since a much larger clone is just one base distant, this may be a read error. The chain employs TRBV20-1 and TRBJ2-1; 8 positions agree with TRBD2. Trimming cost V 0 bases and J 13 bases; bases outside gene matches: 14. This CDR3 spans 15 amino acids. Germline V gene sequence: CDR1 DFQATT, CDR2 SNEGSKA (reference sequence). The CDR3 loop is CSARDGLAGGRTQFF. As DNA, the CDR3 is TGCAGTGCTAGAGACGGACTAGCTGGGGGCCGGACCCAGTTCTTC.

This clonotype was seen a handful of times. The chain couples TRBV15 to TRBJ2-1; 9 nucleotides line up with TRBD1. CDR3 length equals 17 residues. CDR1 and CDR2 (germline): LNHNV, YYDKDF (reference sequence). V lost 3 bases and J lost 8; bases outside the gene matches: 14. CDR3 sequence (DNA): TGTGCCACCAGCAGGATAACCGGGACAGGGTGGCGCGATGAGCAGTTCTTC. It translates to CATSRITGTGWRDEQFF.

This clonotype was found a few times. The chain recombines TRBV20-1 with TRBJ2-1, with 10 bases that match TRBD2. After removal of 6 bases from V and 4 bases from J, the junction contained 9 bases not matched to a gene. The CDR3 loop spans 15 amino acids. In germline, CDR1 is DFQATT, CDR2 SNEGSKA (reference sequence). The DNA for the CDR3 is TGCAGTGCGAGACAGGGGACTAGCGCGTACAATGAGCAGTTCTTC. As protein: CSARQGTSAYNEQFF.

This clonotype has only a few counts. V and J are TRBV6-1 and TRBJ2-7, with a tentative D call TRBD2 (6 bases). Germline V gene data show CDR1 as MNHNS and CDR2 as SASEGT. The CDR3 has 18 residues. Trimming shortened V by 6 bases and J by 5 bases, and 29 bases separated the two germline ends. This chain's CDR3 is CASSLLGLSPLRSNEQYF. The DNA for the CDR3 is TGTGCCAGCAGCCTCCTGGGACTTAGCCCGTTGCGTTCCAACGAGCAGTACTTC.

For this clonotype: Given a much more abundant clone one base away, this may be a read error. The rearrangement joins TRBV5-1 to TRBJ1-5, with a tentative D call TRBD1 (5 bases). The CDR3 is 14 amino acids. Germline-derived CDR1 and CDR2 are SGHRS and YFSETQ. CDR3 nucleotide sequence: TGCGCCGGCAGCTTTGGGGGGGATCATCAGCCCCAGCATTTT. The encoded protein is CAGSFGGDHQPQHF.

This clonotype occurred many times. The genes are TRBV10-3 and TRBJ2-5, with 9 bases identical to TRBD2. Unmatched junction bases numbered 17, after V lost 2 bases and J lost 4 bases. Per the germline V gene, CDR1 is ENHRY and CDR2 is SYGVKD. The CDR3 is 19 amino acids. The CDR3 bases are TGTGCCATCAGTGAGCCCAGTTTCGTTATAGCGGGAGCGGGAGAGACCCAGTACTTC. Its protein product is CAISEPSFVIAGAGETQYF.

V and J are TRBV7-3 and TRBJ2-7; 7 positions agree with TRBD2. Germline V gene sequence: CDR1 SGHTA, CDR2 FQGTGA. This CDR3 is built from 13 residues. Unmatched junction bases numbered 3, after V lost 6 bases and J lost 1 base. DNA of the CDR3: TGTGCCAGCAGTCGGGAGGAATCCTACGAGCAGTACTTC. Its protein product is CASSREESYEQYF.

The chain combines TRBV11-1 with TRBJ1-2; D might be TRBD1 (6 bases). The CDR3 consists of 15 residues. From germline, CDR1 is SGHAT and CDR2 FQDESV (reference sequence). V gave up 2 bases and J gave up 6 bases, with 16 bases separating them. This CDR3 reads CASSLRRVEGDGYTF. The DNA of the CDR3 is TGTGCCAGCAGCTTACGGCGGGTGGAGGGGGATGGCTACACCTTC. The entire variable domain, with the rest obtained from reference TRBV11-1 and TRBJ1-2, is as follows: EAEVAQSPRYKITEKSQAVAFWCDPISGHATLYWYRQILGQGPELLVQFQDESVVDDSQLPKDRFSAERLKGVDSTLKIQPAELGDSAMYLCASSLRRVEGDGYTFGSGTRLTVV.

This clonotype was seen ten or more times. The chain couples TRBV7-9 to TRBJ2-7; 7 bases line up with TRBD2. V lost 1 base to trimming and J lost 2 bases; unmatched junction nucleotides: 5. The CDR3 has 15 amino acids. The germline gives CDR1 SEHNR, CDR2 FQNEAQ (reference sequence). CDR3 DNA: TGTGCCAGCAGCTTAGTGGCTAGCGGCACCTACGAGCAGTACTTC. Residues: CASSLVASGTYEQYF.

This clonotype was detected a few times. The chain employs TRBV28 and TRBJ2-1; 9 nucleotides agree with TRBD2. Germline loops: CDR1 MDHEN, CDR2 SYDVKM. CDR3 length: 15 residues. Germline trimming cut 2 bases from V and 5 bases from J; bases unmatched to any gene: 4. CDR3 region: CASSLAASGDNEQFF. Here the CDR3 DNA reads TGTGCCAGCAGTTTAGCGGCTAGCGGGGACAATGAGCAGTTCTTC.

The chain has TRBV2 and TRBJ1-5; 7 nucleotides agree with TRBD1. V lost 8 bases and J lost 3; bases outside the gene matches: 7. The germline V gene encodes CDR1 SNHLY and CDR2 FYNNEI. The CDR3 has 14 amino acids. CDR3 DNA sequence: TGTGCCAGCCGAATAGGGACAGTCAATCAGCCCCAGCATTTT. It is translated as CASRIGTVNQPQHF.

This rearrangement joins TRBV6-1 to TRBJ1-2, with TRBD1 as a possible D gene (6 bases). The V end was cut by 10 bases, the J end by 2 bases, with 11 bases between. The CDR3 runs 12 residues. Per the germline V gene, CDR1 is MNHNS and CDR2 is SASEGT. CDR3 amino acids: CATQGHNYGYTF. CDR3 DNA: TGTGCCACCCAGGGACACAACTATGGCTACACCTTC.

This clonotype was found many times. This sequence joins TRBV7-3 and TRBJ2-1; TRBD1 agrees at 9 bases. V trimming: 1 base; J trimming: 3 bases; junction bases outside the gene matches: 13. In germline, CDR1 is SGHTA, CDR2 FQGTGA. The CDR3 contains 19 residues. CDR3: CASSLRSPGQGQGYNEQFF. The CDR3 bases are TGTGCCAGCAGCTTAAGATCCCCCGGACAGGGGCAGGGCTACAATGAGCAGTTCTTC.